These 14 T cell receptor beta chains were all obtained from the same sample, sequenced in a study of T cells in Graves' hyperthyroidism and ophthalmopathy (dated by TCRdb to between 2018 and 2021). Library method: multiplex PCR. Instrument on record: Illumina HiSeq 2000. TCR beta CDR3 regions were amplified from RNA transcripts. For the first round of RT-PCR on the TCR CDR3, the HTBI primer set was used together with the Qiagen OneStep RT-PCR kit. TCRdb itself trimmed the public reads at Q25 with fastp, ran MiXCR and retained productive beta chains. Identical CDR3 protein sequences are pooled into one entry, listed with their most common genes and DNA. The sample table shows 500,000 to 600,000 distinct CDR3 sequences, and 16% are seen once. Roughly 18% of the sample is in the top ten clones. Sequencing was performed on blood. The receptors were gathered from a woman between 18 and 29 years old with Graves' hyperthyroidism.

The table lists this clonotype with many counts. This chain connects TRBV2 to TRBJ2-3, with 13 bases identical to TRBD2. The CDR3 contains 15 residues. CDR1 is SNHLY and CDR2 is FYNNEI in the germline V gene. The V gene end was trimmed by 6 bases and the J gene end by 5 bases; junction bases not matched to a gene: 5. The DNA for the CDR3 is TGTGCCAGCAGCGGGACTAGCGGGAATCAAGATACGCAGTATTTT. The encoded protein is CASSGTSGNQDTQYF.

This clonotype was detected many times. CDR3 DNA: TGTGCCAGCAGCTTGTTATGGGACGGGGCCTACGAGCAGTACTTC. This gives the protein CASSLLWDGAYEQYF. The rearrangement uses TRBV5-5 and TRBJ2-7; the D call may be TRBD1 or TRBD2 (5 bases each). Trimming took off 1 base at V and 2 bases at J, with 13 bases between the two ends. CDR3 size: 15 residues. Germline CDR1 is SGHKS and CDR2 is YYEKEE (reference sequence).

In DNA form, the CDR3 reads TGTGCCAGCAGCCCTAGGGACAGGGGGCCTCAGCCCCAGCATTTT. This gives the protein CASSPRDRGPQPQHF. This chain connects TRBV9 to TRBJ1-5; 12 bases match TRBD1. The CDR3 extends over 15 amino acids. V lost 4 bases, J lost 6 bases, and 5 bases stayed unmatched. From germline, CDR1 is SGDLS and CDR2 YYNGEE.

This clonotype was counted between two and nine times. The chain links TRBV3-1 to TRBJ2-2; tentatively, D is TRBD1 or TRBD2 (6 bases each). The CDR3 length is 18 residues. Trimming took 4 bases from V and 0 from J, leaving 18 bases between them. CDR1 LGHDT and CDR2 YNNKEL come from the germline V gene (reference sequence). In DNA, the CDR3 is TGTGCCAGCAGCCCCCGGTGGGCGGGACAATCGAACACCGGGGAGCTGTTTTTT. Its translation is CASSPRWAGQSNTGELFF.

In this sample, this clonotype turned up many times. The genes are TRBV13 and TRBJ1-1; D possibly corresponds to TRBD1 (6 bases). This CDR3 is 16 amino acids long. The germline V gene has CDR1 PRHDT and CDR2 FYEKMQ (reference sequence). Trimming stripped 5 bases from V and 1 base from J, with 17 bases between. The CDR3 nucleotides are TGTGCCAGCAGCGCCGGACCGGGACAAAGGAACACTGAAGCTTTCTTT. As protein: CASSAGPGQRNTEAFF.

This clonotype was counted only a few times. CDR3: CASSLTHPGSDEQFF. The CDR3 nucleotides are TGCGCCAGCAGCCTTACGCATCCCGGGAGCGATGAGCAGTTCTTC. J is TRBJ2-1 and V is TRBV4-1; TRBD2 might be the D (6 bases). This CDR3 has 15 amino acids. Trimming removed 4 bases from V and 8 bases from J, with 18 bases in between. Germline values: CDR1 MGHRA, CDR2 YSYEKL.

This clonotype was counted between two and nine times. The rearrangement links TRBV6-2 or TRBV6-3 to TRBJ2-2, with 12 bases that match TRBD2. The CDR3 sequence is 15 residues long. V trimming: 5 bases; J trimming: 5 bases; junction bases outside the gene matches: 3. Germline V gene sequence: CDR1 MNHEY, CDR2 SVGEGT. CDR3 protein: CASSALAGGTGELFF. CDR3 nucleotide sequence: TGTGCCAGCAGTGCTCTAGCGGGAGGGACCGGGGAGCTGTTTTTT.

This clonotype occurred a few times. Here the CDR3 DNA reads TGTGCCATCAAGGGGGGACTAGCGGGCTCTGGGGCCAACGTCCTGACTTTC. Residues: CAIKGGLAGSGANVLTF. This chain connects TRBV10-3 to TRBJ2-6; the match to TRBD2 covers 12 bases. Germline V gene sequence: CDR1 ENHRY, CDR2 SYGVKD. CDR3 length equals 17 residues. V shed 7 bases, J shed 0 bases, and the junction held 4 bases outside the gene matches.

This clonotype was detected ten times or more. The chain is built from TRBV20-1 and TRBJ2-1; 9 nucleotides agree with TRBD2. Germline-derived CDR1 and CDR2 are DFQATT and SNEGSKA (reference sequence). The CDR3 has 14 residues. Unmatched junction bases numbered 4, after V lost 3 bases and J lost 4 bases. The CDR3 loop reads CSASGTSTYNEQFF. The CDR3 DNA is TGCAGTGCTAGCGGGACTAGCACTTACAATGAGCAGTTCTTC.

Many counts were recorded for this clonotype. The chain combines TRBV28 with TRBJ1-4; 9 bases are shared with TRBD1. Germline CDR1 MDHEN, CDR2 SYDVKM. The CDR3 runs 16 residues. Trimming took 5 bases from V and 8 from J; bases not matched to a gene: 12. CDR3: CASSPRWDRAQEKLFF. The CDR3 region has the DNA TGTGCCAGCAGTCCAAGATGGGACAGGGCTCAAGAAAAACTGTTTTTT. Variable domain in full (rest from reference TRBV28 and TRBJ1-4): DVKVTQSSRYLVKRTGEKVFLECVQDMDHENMFWYRQDPGLGLRLIYFSYDVKMKEKGDIPEGYSVSREKKERFSLILESASTNQTSMYLCASSPRWDRAQEKLFFGSGTQLSVL.

The chain recombines TRBV19 with TRBJ2-7; maybe TRBD2 (6 bases). V lost 2 bases to trimming and J lost 5 bases, with 19 bases between them. Germline V gives CDR1 LNHDA, CDR2 SQIVND (reference sequence). This CDR3 contains 16 residues. DNA of the CDR3: TGTGCCAGTAGTATATTGGCGGGGCGTTCTATCCACGAGCAGTACTTC. Its protein product is CASSILAGRSIHEQYF.

This clonotype was detected a few times. The chain carries TRBV2 and TRBJ1-2; D is uncertain. The CDR3 spans 8 residues. Germline values: CDR1 SNHLY, CDR2 FYNNEI. The V gene lost 6 bases and the J gene lost 13 bases, with 6 bases spanning the gap. The CDR3 is CASRPSTF. Here the CDR3 DNA reads TGTGCCAGCAGGCCGTCCACCTTC. Full variable domain (remainder filled in from reference TRBV2 and TRBJ1-2): EPEVTQTPSHQVTQMGQEVILRCVPISNHLYFYWYRQILGQKVEFLVSFYNNEISEKSEIFDDQFSVERPDGSNFTLKIRSTKLEDSAMYFCASRPSTFGSGTRLTVV.

This clonotype has a count of ten or more. The rearrangement links TRBV5-1 to TRBJ2-3, with D possibly matching TRBD1 (6 bases). Germline CDR1 reads SGHRS; CDR2 reads YFSETQ. The CDR3 has 15 residues. Between the trimmed V and J ends, which lost 7 bases and 3 bases, there was a span of 18 bases. CDR3 amino acids: CASHTDRLGTDTQYF. CDR3 DNA: TGCGCCAGCCACACCGACAGGCTGGGGACAGATACGCAGTATTTT.

The chain joins TRBV2 to TRBJ2-7; 9 bases agree with TRBD2. The germline V gene has CDR1 SNHLY and CDR2 FYNNEI. CDR3 length: 16 amino acids. The J segment lost 2 bases and the V segment lost 3 bases, leaving 8 bases of the junction unmatched. CDR3 DNA: TGTGCCAGCAGTGACTTCTCAATAGCGGGAGCCTACGAGCAGTACTTC. Residues: CASSDFSIAGAYEQYF.